One and the same sample provided the 3 T cell receptor beta chains below, sequenced in a study of cytomegalovirus exposure and HLA in healthy donors. The PCR had 60 Vbeta and 13 Jbeta primers. The data were produced by immunoSEQ multiplex PCR, yet TCRdb's version contains in-frame clones alone and is incomplete. The profile shows around 100,000 clones, just under 80% of them singletons. The sequenced material came from PBMCs. Source of these receptors: a woman between 40 and 55 years old in good health and CMV-seropositive.

In DNA form, the CDR3 reads TGCGCCAGCAGGCCCACTAGCGGGAGTTCGAGTGAGCAGTTCTTC. It is translated as CASRPTSGSSSEQFF. The V and J genes are TRBV5-1 and TRBJ2-1; 11 nucleotides line up with TRBD2. The junction had 10 bases not matched to a gene; V was cut back by 5 bases and J by 9 bases. The CDR3 length is 15 residues. Germline V gives CDR1 SGHRS, CDR2 YFSETQ.

This chain joins TRBV7-9 and TRBJ1-4; D gene unclear. The CDR3 length is 14 residues. Germline V CDR1 and CDR2: SEHNR, FQNEAQ (reference sequence). The germline V and J ends were trimmed by 2 bases and 8 bases, with 12 bases remaining between them. CDR3 bases: TGTGCCAGCAGCTTAAGTCGGGAGGAAGAAAAACTGTTTTTT. Amino acids: CASSLSREEEKLFF.

The chain uses TRBV6-5 and TRBJ2-2, with 8 bases that match TRBD2. Trimming took 5 bases from V and 3 from J; bases not matched to a gene: 5. CDR3 size: 15 residues. Germline CDR1 and CDR2: MNHEY and SVGAGI. The CDR3 spells CASSRGGVDTGELFF. The CDR3 DNA follows: TGTGCCAGCAGTCGGGGGGGAGTGGACACCGGGGAGCTGTTTTTT.